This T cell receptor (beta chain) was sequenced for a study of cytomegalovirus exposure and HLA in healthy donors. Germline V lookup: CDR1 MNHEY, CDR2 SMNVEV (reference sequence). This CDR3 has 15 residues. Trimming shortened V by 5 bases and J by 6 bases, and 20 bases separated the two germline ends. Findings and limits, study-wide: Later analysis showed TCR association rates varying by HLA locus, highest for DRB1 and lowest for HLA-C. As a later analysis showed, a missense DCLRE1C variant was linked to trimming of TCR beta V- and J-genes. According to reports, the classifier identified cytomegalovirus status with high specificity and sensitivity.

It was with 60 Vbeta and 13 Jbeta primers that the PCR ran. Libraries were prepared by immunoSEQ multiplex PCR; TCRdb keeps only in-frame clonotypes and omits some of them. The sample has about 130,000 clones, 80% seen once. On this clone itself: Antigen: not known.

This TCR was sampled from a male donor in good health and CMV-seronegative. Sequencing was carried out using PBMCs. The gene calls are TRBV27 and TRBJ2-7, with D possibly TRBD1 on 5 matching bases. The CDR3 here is CASSPQPLQGAEQYF. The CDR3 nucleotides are TGTGCCAGCAGTCCCCAGCCCCTCCAGGGCGCCGAGCAGTACTTC.